This TCR beta chain was observed in a study of CD8 T cells in ankylosing spondylitis. Regarding the study as a whole: Clones linked to disease were reported to show significant enrichment in matched ankylosing spondylitis synovial fluid. With a CD8+ phenotype, disease-linked clones were relatively rare in peripheral blood.

Germline assignment: CDR1 DFQATT and CDR2 SNEGSKA (reference sequence). Trimming at V came to 6 bases and at J to 0 bases, leaving 19 bases not matched to a gene. This CDR3 region has 18 residues. Quantitative 5'-RACE was performed with molecular barcodes, and it yielded the TCR beta libraries. TCRdb analysed the 5' RACE reads with MiXCR anew, one entry per CDR3 protein. The sample contains 150,000 to 200,000 distinct CDR3 sequences, roughly 10% of which appear only once. Many counts were recorded for this clonotype. Its target is not known. The chain joins TRBV20-1 to TRBJ1-2; 7 positions agree with TRBD1. Sequencing was carried out using blood, either unsorted or a sorted T cell fraction (not recorded which). This clonotype originated in a male donor with ankylosing spondylitis or in good health (not recorded which). The CDR3 region has the DNA TGCAGTGCAACCGCGCGGGGAGGGGGCCCGTTAGCTAACTATGGCTACACCTTC. Its translation is CSATARGGGPLANYGYTF.